The present T cell receptor (beta chain) was sequenced within a study of cytomegalovirus exposure and HLA in healthy donors. Study-level points and caveats: Some V segments (TRBV6-2 and TRBV6-3 among them) were excluded as indistinguishable.

PCR amplification relied on 60 Vbeta primers (plus 13 Jbeta primers). Here immunoSEQ multiplex PCR was the method, and the copy in TCRdb shows in-frame clones only, minus some. The sample includes about 150,000 clones, roughly four fifths of them seen just once. This CDR3 has 16 residues. V lost 6 bases to trimming and J lost 0 bases, with 14 bases between them. The germline V gene has CDR1 WNHNN and CDR2 SYGVQD (reference sequence). About this clone itself: Its antigen is currently unknown.

The clonotype comes from a man younger than 30 in good health and CMV-seronegative. Source material: PBMCs. The V call is TRBV10-1, the J call TRBJ1-4; D is uncertain. CDR3 in amino acids: CASSENGVATNEKLFF. DNA for the CDR3: TGCGCCAGCAGCGAGAACGGGGTTGCAACTAATGAAAAACTGTTTTTT.